The text below deals with one TCR beta chain. These data are taken from a study of blood T cell repertoires in COVID-19. Study overall: Italy, Spain and the United States were the sources of the convalescent and acute COVID-19 samples.

Original processing notes: From reference gene primer amplification, estimates of nucleated cell counts were derived. The method was immunoSEQ multiplex PCR; TCRdb's version includes in-frame clones alone and lacks a portion of them. V, J and clone size were drawn from that table, and D and trimming were deduced from the DNA. The sample contains about 65,000 clones, approximately 95% of which appear only once. Trimming shortened V by 1 base and J by 8 bases, and 5 bases separated the two germline ends. The CDR3 consists of 11 residues. Germline-derived CDR1 and CDR2 are LGHDT and YNNKEL (reference sequence).

The sequence was collected from a man aged 70 or older with active COVID-19. V usage is TRBV3-1 (or the pseudogene TRBV3-2) and J usage is TRBJ1-1; D gene ambiguous. Sequences were obtained from peripheral blood. The CDR3 is CASSQAREAFF. CDR3 in DNA: TGTGCCAGCAGCCAAGCCAGGGAAGCTTTCTTT.